This T cell receptor beta chain was found in a study of shared clonotypes between healthy human individuals. Study-wide results and limits: The diversity represented, both genetic and in exposure history, was limited by few donors. Naive CD4 clonotypes were shared across a few donors at around 5.4%.

In the authors' methods: Junction-only immunoSEQ data arrived without quality scores, meaning filtering differed. Method: immunoSEQ multiplex PCR; TCRdb's copy keeps in-frame clones and lacks some. V and J calls and clone size come straight from that table; D and trimming were deduced from the DNA. The data hold roughly 500,000 clones, with approximately 95% observed a single time. Comments on this clone: Its target is not known.

Trimming removed 5 bases at V and 8 bases at J, with 14 bases between. This CDR3 contains 13 residues. The V gene's germline CDR1 is SGHAT and CDR2 FQNNGV. The chain links TRBV11-2 to TRBJ2-3; D is uncertain. This TCR was sampled from a woman between 25 and 40 years old in good health. Source material: naive CD4+ T cells sorted from blood. The subset: CD45RA+ positively selected. CDR3 protein: CASSQGDRRTQYF. DNA of the CDR3: TGTGCCAGCAGCCAAGGAGACCGACGTACGCAGTATTTT. Filled out from reference TRBV11-2 and TRBJ2-3, the complete variable domain reads EAGVAQSPRYKIIEKRQSVAFWCNPISGHATLYWYQQILGQGPKLLIQFQNNGVVDDSQLPKDRFSAERLKGVDSTLKIQPAKLEDSAVYLCASSQGDRRTQYFGPGTRLTVL.